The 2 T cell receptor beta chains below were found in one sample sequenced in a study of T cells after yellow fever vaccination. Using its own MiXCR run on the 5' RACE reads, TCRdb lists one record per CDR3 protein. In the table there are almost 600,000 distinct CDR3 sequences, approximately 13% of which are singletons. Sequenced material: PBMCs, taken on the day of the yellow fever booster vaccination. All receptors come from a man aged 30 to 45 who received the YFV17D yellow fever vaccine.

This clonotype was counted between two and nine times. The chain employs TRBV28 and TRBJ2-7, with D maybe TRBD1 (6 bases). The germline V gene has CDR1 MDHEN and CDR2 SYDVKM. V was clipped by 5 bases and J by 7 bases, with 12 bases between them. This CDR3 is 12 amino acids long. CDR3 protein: CASSLQGEEQYF. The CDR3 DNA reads TGTGCCAGCAGTCTACAGGGTGAAGAGCAGTACTTC.

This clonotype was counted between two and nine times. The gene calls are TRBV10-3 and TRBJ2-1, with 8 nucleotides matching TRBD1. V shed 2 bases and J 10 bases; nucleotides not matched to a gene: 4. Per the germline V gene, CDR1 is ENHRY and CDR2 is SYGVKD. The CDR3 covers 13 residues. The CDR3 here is CAISEMTGVEQFF. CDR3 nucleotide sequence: TGTGCCATCAGTGAGATGACAGGGGTCGAGCAGTTCTTC.